One and the same sample provided the 7 T cell receptor beta chains below, sequenced in a study of early T cells in non-severe SARS-CoV-2 infection. TCRdb recomputed calls from the 5' RACE reads with MiXCR, one row per CDR3 protein. This repertoire shows some 48,000 distinct CDR3 sequences, around 9.1% found once; its top ten account for 7.5% to 9%. Sequencing used whole blood. All receptors come from an adult who was a healthcare worker with PCR-confirmed SARS-CoV-2 infection or an uninfected control (not recorded which).

J is TRBJ2-7 and V is TRBV5-1, with TRBD2 identical over 8 bases. V was pared by 4 bases and J by 0 bases, with 9 bases of the junction left unmatched. The CDR3 is made up of 16 amino acids. CDR1 and CDR2 from the germline V gene are SGHRS and YFSETQ. The CDR3 here is CASSARDSGISYEQYF. CDR3 nucleotides: TGCGCCAGCAGCGCTCGTGATAGCGGGATCTCCTACGAGCAGTACTTC.

As DNA, the CDR3 is TGTGCCAGCAGCGCCCGTTCCCTTGTCGGCAATGAGCAGTTCTTC. As protein: CASSARSLVGNEQFF. V is TRBV3-1 and J is TRBJ2-1; no reliable D call. CDR1 is LGHDT, CDR2 YNNKEL, per germline (reference sequence). V was clipped by 5 bases and J by 6 bases, with 17 bases between them. CDR3 length equals 15 residues.

This clonotype was observed many times. This rearrangement joins TRBV5-5 to TRBJ2-7; maybe TRBD2 (6 bases). The V and J ends lost 4 bases and 5 bases respectively, with 16 bases between them. The CDR3 totals 14 residues. The germline V gene encodes CDR1 SGHKS and CDR2 YYEKEE (reference sequence). The CDR3 DNA is TGTGCCAGCAGCCTGGTCCCAGGGAGGAACGAGCAGTACTTC. Translating it yields CASSLVPGRNEQYF.

This clonotype has only a few counts. The rearrangement uses TRBV18 and TRBJ1-2; 8 bases line up with TRBD1. V lost 1 base, J lost 1 base, and 2 bases stayed unmatched. This CDR3 spans 15 amino acids. The germline CDR1 and CDR2 sequences are KGHSH and LQKENI. The chain's CDR3 is CASSPRTGINYGYTF. CDR3 sequence (DNA): TGTGCCAGCTCACCACGGACAGGGATTAACTATGGCTACACCTTC.

The chain has TRBV6-5 and TRBJ1-4; 9 bases align to TRBD1. CDR3 length: 15 amino acids. Trimming took 10 bases from V and 6 from J; bases not matched to a gene: 12. Germline V gives CDR1 MNHEY, CDR2 SVGAGI. The CDR3 spells CATTPLGTGHEKLFF. CDR3 bases: TGTGCCACTACCCCGCTCGGGACAGGGCATGAAAAACTGTTTTTT.

The genes are TRBV2 and TRBJ2-5; D not resolved. V lost 11 bases and J lost 9, with 16 bases in between. CDR3 length: 11 residues. CDR1 SNHLY and CDR2 FYNNEI come from the germline V gene. CDR3 DNA: TGTGCCGCCTCAGCTGGGTTGGCCCAGTACTTC. Translated, it gives CAASAGLAQYF. The variable domain in full, with the rest retrieved from reference TRBV2 and TRBJ2-5, is EPEVTQTPSHQVTQMGQEVILRCVPISNHLYFYWYRQILGQKVEFLVSFYNNEISEKSEIFDDQFSVERPDGSNFTLKIRSTKLEDSAMYFCAASAGLAQYFGPGTRLLVL.

The chain joins TRBV20-1 to TRBJ1-2; 7 positions agree with TRBD1. The CDR3 extends over 14 amino acids. V lost 5 bases to trimming and J lost 2 bases; unmatched junction nucleotides: 8. Germline-derived CDR1 and CDR2 are DFQATT and SNEGSKA (reference sequence). The CDR3 loop reads CSAPPGTENYGYTF. The CDR3 DNA reads TGCAGTGCTCCACCCGGGACAGAGAACTATGGCTACACCTTC.